This record covers a single TCR beta chain. This entry comes from a study of blood T cells in healthy people across ages. Then a second PCR, running about 7 to 11 cycles, was carried out with a sample-barcoded 5' primer and a J-beta primer mix. TCRdb reprocessed the 5' RACE reads via MiXCR and lists one record per CDR3 protein. The data contain 1.5 million to 2 million distinct CDR3 sequences, approximately 40% of them singletons. The TCR originated in a human donor in good health. The sample taken for sequencing was blood.

The CDR3 bases are TGCGCCAGCAAGAATGACAGGGGGGAGGAAAAACTGTTTTTT. This gives the protein CASKNDRGEEKLFF. This chain joins TRBV5-1 and TRBJ1-4, with 9 positions matching TRBD1. CDR1 and CDR2 (germline): SGHRS, YFSETQ. The CDR3 has 14 amino acids. V was pared by 6 bases and J by 8 bases, with 8 bases of the junction left unmatched. The full variable domain, in which reference TRBV5-1 and TRBJ1-4 provide the parts outside the CDR3, is KAGVTQTPRYLIKTRGQQVTLSCSPISGHRSVSWYQQTPGQGLQFLFEYFSETQRNKGNFPGRFSGRQFSNSRSEMNVSTLELGDSALYLCASKNDRGEEKLFFGSGTQLSVL.